This T cell receptor (beta chain) comes out of a study of blood T cell repertoires in COVID-19. Study overall: Italy, Spain and the United States were the sources of the convalescent and acute COVID-19 samples. Nucleic acid was either cDNA or gDNA, and it came from T cells, B-cell-depleted T cells, or PBMCs.

The CDR3 is 15 residues long. Trimming shortened V by 2 bases and J by 6 bases, and 16 bases separated the two germline ends. Germline lookup yields CDR1 MNHNS and CDR2 SASEGT. Under the authors' procedure: Reference gene primer amplification gave estimated nucleated cell counts. Here immunoSEQ multiplex PCR was the method, and the copy in TCRdb shows in-frame clones only, minus some. V, J and clone size were drawn from that table, and D and trimming were deduced from the DNA. Here the sample spans some 61,000 clones, approximately 90% being singletons. Sequenced sample: peripheral blood. The sequence came from a man aged 55 to 69 with acute or convalescent COVID-19. This sequence joins TRBV6-1 and TRBJ1-2; tentatively, D is TRBD1 (6 bases). CDR3 residues: CASSEILTGRNGYTF. In nucleotides, the CDR3 is TGTGCCAGCAGTGAAATTTTGACAGGACGGAATGGCTACACCTTC.